What follows describes a single T cell receptor (beta chain). Its antigen is not known. The data were obtained in a study of beta chain features in type 1 diabetes. The sequenced template was cDNA made from the entire isolated RNA. Some clones are missing from TCRdb's copy, which holds only in-frame ones; the method was immunoSEQ multiplex PCR. The top ten hold around 0.03% of the sample, which has some 270,000 clones, around an eighth seen once. This CDR3 has 15 residues. CDR1 and CDR2 from the germline V gene are LNHDA and SQIVND (reference sequence). V shed 4 bases and J 2 bases; nucleotides not matched to a gene: 6. General study results and limits: A greater similarity of naive, central memory and Treg TCRB repertoires was seen among patients than among healthy donors. Cells with high TCR expression could be over-represented when cDNA is sequenced. VDJ junctions sequenced from type 1 diabetes patients showed fewer insertions and more deletions.

This TCR derives from a woman aged 40 to 55 in good health. The source material was naive CD4+ T cells from blood. The V gene is TRBV19, the J gene TRBJ2-3, with 7 nucleotides matching TRBD1. CDR3 nucleotides: TGTGCCAGTAGTAGTAGACAGGGAGTCACAGATACGCAGTATTTT. Its protein product is CASSSRQGVTDTQYF.